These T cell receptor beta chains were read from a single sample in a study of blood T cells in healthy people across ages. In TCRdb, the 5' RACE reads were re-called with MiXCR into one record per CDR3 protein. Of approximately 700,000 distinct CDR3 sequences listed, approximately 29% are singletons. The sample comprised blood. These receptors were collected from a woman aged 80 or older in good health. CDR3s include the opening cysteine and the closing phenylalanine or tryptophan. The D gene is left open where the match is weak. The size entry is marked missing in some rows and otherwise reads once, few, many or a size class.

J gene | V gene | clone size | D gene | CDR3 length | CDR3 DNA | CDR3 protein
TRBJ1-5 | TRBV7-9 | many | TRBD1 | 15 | TGTGCCAGCAGCTCGGACAGGGTGGGAACGCAGCCCCAGCATTTT | CASSSDRVGTQPQHF
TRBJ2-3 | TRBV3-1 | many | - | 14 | TGTGCCAGCAGCCAAGGAAGACCCACAGATACGCAGTATTTT | CASSQGRPTDTQYF
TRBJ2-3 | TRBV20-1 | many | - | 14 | TGCAGTGCTAGAGTTGACCGGGCTGGGAATACGCAGTATTTT | CSARVDRAGNTQYF
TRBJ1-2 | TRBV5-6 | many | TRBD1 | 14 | TGTGCCAGCAGCCAAGCAGGGGGAAACTATGGCTACACCTTC | CASSQAGGNYGYTF
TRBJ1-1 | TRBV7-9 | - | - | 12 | TGTGCCAGCGGTTCCATGAACACTGAAGCTTTCTTT | CASGSMNTEAFF
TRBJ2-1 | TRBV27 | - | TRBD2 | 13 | TGTGCCAGCAGGGAGCGGGGAGGCAACGAGCAGTTCTTC | CASRERGGNEQFF
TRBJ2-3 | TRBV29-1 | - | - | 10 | TGCAGCACAAACACAGATACGCAGTATTTT | CSTNTDTQYF
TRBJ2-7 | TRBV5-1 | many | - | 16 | TGCGCCAGCAGCTTAACCGGACAGAAATCCTTCTACGAGCAGTACTTC | CASSLTGQKSFYEQYF
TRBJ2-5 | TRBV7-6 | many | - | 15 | TGTGCCAGCAGCCCCTTGGGGGACCCTCAAGAGACCCAGTACTTC | CASSPLGDPQETQYF
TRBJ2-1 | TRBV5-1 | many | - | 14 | TGCGCCAGCAGCTTCTCCCAGGGGATCAATGAGCAGTTCTTC | CASSFSQGINEQFF
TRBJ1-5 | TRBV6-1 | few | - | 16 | TGTGCCAGCAGTGAAGCATTGAGGGCTCGAGGTCAGCCCCAGCATTTT | CASSEALRARGQPQHF
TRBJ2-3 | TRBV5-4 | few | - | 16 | TGTGCCAGCAGCTTGGCCTCAGGGGCCCACACAGATACGCAGTATTTT | CASSLASGAHTDTQYF
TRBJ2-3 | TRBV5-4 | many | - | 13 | TGTGCCAGCAGCTTGGTTCGTTCAGATACGCAGTATTTT | CASSLVRSDTQYF
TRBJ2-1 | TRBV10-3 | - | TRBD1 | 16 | TGTGCCATCAGTGAGTCCCAGGACAGGTATAGTAATGAGCAGTTCTTC | CAISESQDRYSNEQFF
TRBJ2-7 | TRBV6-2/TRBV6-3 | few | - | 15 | TGTGCCAGCAGTTCGCCGGGACAAGCGTCCTACGAGCAGTACTTC | CASSSPGQASYEQYF
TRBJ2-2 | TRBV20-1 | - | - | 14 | TGCAGTGCTGGAGGGCCCTTCGGAACCGGGGAGCTGTTTTTT | CSAGGPFGTGELFF
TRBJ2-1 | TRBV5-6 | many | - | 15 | TGTGCCAGGAGTAGAACAGTGTACTCCTACAATGAGCAGTTCTTC | CARSRTVYSYNEQFF
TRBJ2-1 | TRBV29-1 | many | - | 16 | TGCAGCGTAGACGGGACGTTTTGGGGGTCCTACAATGAGCAGTTCTTC | CSVDGTFWGSYNEQFF
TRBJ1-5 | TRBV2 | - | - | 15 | TGTGCCAGCAGTGAAGTAGGGGTGGGCAATCAGCCCCAGCATTTT | CASSEVGVGNQPQHF
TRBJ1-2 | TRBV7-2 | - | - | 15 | TGTGCCAGCAGCTCGGGCCAGGGTCAGGGACGTGGCTACACCTTC | CASSSGQGQGRGYTF
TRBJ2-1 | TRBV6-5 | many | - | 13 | TGTGCCACCCGAGGAGCTTCTGATAATGAGCAGTTCTTC | CATRGASDNEQFF
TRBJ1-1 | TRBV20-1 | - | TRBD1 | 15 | TGCAGTGCTGATCTCCGGACAGGGGGGAACACTGAAGCTTTCTTT | CSADLRTGGNTEAFF
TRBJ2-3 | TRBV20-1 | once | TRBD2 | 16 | TGCAGTGCTAGAGATTACGCTAGCGGGTACACAGATACGCAGTATTTT | CSARDYASGYTDTQYF
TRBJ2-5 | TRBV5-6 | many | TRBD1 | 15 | TGTGCCAGCAGCTTAGACAGGGGGCGCCGAGAGACCCAGTACTTC | CASSLDRGRRETQYF
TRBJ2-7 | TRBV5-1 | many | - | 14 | TGCGCCAGCAGCTCTGTCCAGGGGTCCTACGAGCAGTACTTC | CASSSVQGSYEQYF
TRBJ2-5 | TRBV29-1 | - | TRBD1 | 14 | TGCAGCGTACGAGGCCGGGACAGGGTGGAGACCCAGTACTTC | CSVRGRDRVETQYF
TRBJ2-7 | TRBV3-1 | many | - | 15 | TGTGCCAGCAGCCAACCGGGGGCGAGCTCCTACGAGCAGTACTTC | CASSQPGASSYEQYF
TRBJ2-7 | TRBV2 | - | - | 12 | TGTGCCAGCAGGGAAGACAAGCGCGAGCAGTACTTC | CASREDKREQYF
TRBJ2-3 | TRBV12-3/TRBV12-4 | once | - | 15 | TGTGCCAGCAGTTTTAAAGGGGTGAGCACAGATACGCAGTATTTT | CASSFKGVSTDTQYF
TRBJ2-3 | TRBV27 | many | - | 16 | TGTGCCAGCAGTTTGGGGAAAGGGTTGGGCACAGATACGCAGTATTTT | CASSLGKGLGTDTQYF
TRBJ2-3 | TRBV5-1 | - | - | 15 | TGCGCCAGCAGTGAGGCGGGGTTTCGCACAGATACGCAGTATTTT | CASSEAGFRTDTQYF
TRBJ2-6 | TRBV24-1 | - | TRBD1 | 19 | TGTGCCACCAGTGATTCGGGGCAGGGGGCATTCTCTGGGGCCAACGTCCTGACTTTC | CATSDSGQGAFSGANVLTF